This is a list of T cell receptor beta chains from one sample in a study of human T cells and chemical hapten exposure. TCRdb re-derived calls from the RACE reads in MiXCR, one entry per CDR3 protein. The sample includes about 71,000 distinct CDR3 sequences, 9.8% of them seen just once. Sequences were derived from whole blood, sampled in connection with sensitization to the hapten diphenylcyclopropenone (DPC). Receptors originate from a woman between 40 and 55 years old with alopecia areata. Some clones in this sample may be carry-over from other donors' samples. The CDR3 runs from the conserved cysteine through the conserved F or W. For some rows the clone size is stated as once, few or many, or as a class when expanded; others skip it.

clone_size	v_call	j_call	cdr3_aa
few	TRBV29-1	TRBJ2-1	CSVETRGQMNEQFF
.	TRBV6-1	TRBJ2-4	CASSEAGAENIQYF
many	TRBV7-6	TRBJ2-7	CASSLSQGPYEQYF
few	TRBV28	TRBJ1-1	CASSGVSLHNEAFF
few	TRBV7-2	TRBJ2-7	CASSLFGGQTYEQYF
many	TRBV2	TRBJ1-5	CASRASGTAQPQHF
many	TRBV20-1	TRBJ2-7	CSATTTDSYEQYF
many	TRBV7-3	TRBJ2-5	CASSSQSQETQYF
many	TRBV10-3	TRBJ2-5	CAISESSASETQYF
once	TRBV7-6	TRBJ1-2	CASSLAENYGYTF